Sequencing of this TCR beta chain was carried out in a study of blood T cell repertoires in COVID-19. Sequencing used immunoSEQ multiplex PCR; TCRdb keeps in-frame clones, though not all of them. The data hold approximately 200,000 clones, with 85% observed a single time. The age range of participants was about 18 to 95 years, with residence in approximately 25 US areas. In assigning cohorts, the study relied on participant-reported clinical history. CDR1 and CDR2 (germline): SNHLY, FYNNEI. The CDR3 runs 12 residues. V lost 9 bases and J lost 7, with 13 bases in between. V is TRBV2 and J is TRBJ1-5; tentatively, D is TRBD1 (5 bases). The material sequenced was PBMCs or T cells enriched from blood (not recorded which). The clonotype was recovered from a man aged 35-49 years who had recovered from COVID-19. CDR3 coding DNA: TGTGCCAGTAGGTTTGGGGCCCAGCCCCAGCATTTT. Its translation: CASRFGAQPQHF. Variable domain in full (rest from reference TRBV2 and TRBJ1-5): EPEVTQTPSHQVTQMGQEVILRCVPISNHLYFYWYRQILGQKVEFLVSFYNNEISEKSEIFDDQFSVERPDGSNFTLKIRSTKLEDSAMYFCASRFGAQPQHFGDGTRLSIL.